The sequence of this T cell receptor (beta chain) was determined in a study of blood T cell repertoires in COVID-19. Germline CDR1 SEHNR, CDR2 FQNEAQ (reference sequence). V lost 2 bases to trimming and J lost 0 bases, with 12 bases between them. This CDR3 contains 16 residues. Sequencing was performed with immunoSEQ multiplex PCR; in TCRdb, only in-frame clones are kept and a portion is missing. The data show a few hundred thousand clones, almost 85% seen once. V gene TRBV7-9 combines with J gene TRBJ2-3, with D tentatively TRBD2 (7 bases). This TCR was sampled from a man aged 50 or older with active or convalescent COVID-19. Sequencing used peripheral blood. CDR3 region: CASSLLGGGSTDTQYF. CDR3 sequence (DNA): TGTGCCAGCAGCTTATTAGGGGGAGGGAGCACAGATACGCAGTATTTT.